The rows below give T cell receptor beta chains drawn from one sample of a study of cytomegalovirus exposure and HLA in healthy donors. Measured with immunoSEQ multiplex PCR; TCRdb has only the in-frame clones, and not every one. The sample features around 140,000 clones, with roughly 1.6% in its top ten. The sample consisted of PBMCs. The receptors shown here come from a woman aged 40 to 50 in good health and CMV-seronegative. The CDR3 runs from the conserved cysteine through the conserved F or W. A D gene is named only where the DNA matches it firmly.

J gene,V gene,D gene,CDR3 protein,CDR3 DNA
TRBJ2-7,TRBV10-3,TRBD1,CAITSGTGWYEQYF,TGTGCCATCACTTCCGGGACAGGGTGGTACGAGCAGTACTTC
TRBJ2-7,TRBV6-5,TRBD1,CASSYFGTGNNEQYF,TGTGCCAGCAGTTACTTTGGGACAGGGAACAACGAGCAGTACTTC
TRBJ1-1,TRBV6-5,.,CASSFGGNTEAFF,TGTGCCAGCAGCTTCGGGGGTAACACTGAAGCTTTCTTT
TRBJ1-1,TRBV5-1,TRBD1,CASSLGGTAKNTEAFF,TGCGCCAGCAGCTTGGGAGGGACAGCTAAGAACACTGAAGCTTTCTTT
TRBJ2-7,TRBV7-9,.,CASGRTGNFFGEQYF,TGTGCCAGCGGCCGTACCGGGAACTTCTTTGGGGAGCAGTACTTC
TRBJ2-4,TRBV7-2,.,CASSPRTMAMAKNIQYF,TGTGCCAGCAGCCCCCGCACTATGGCTATGGCCAAAAACATTCAGTACTTC
TRBJ2-1,TRBV5-4,.,CASSLGQASKINEQFF,TGTGCCAGCAGCTTGGGTCAAGCGTCAAAGATCAATGAGCAGTTCTTC
TRBJ2-3,TRBV27,TRBD1,CASRGTGVRDTQYF,TGTGCCAGCAGAGGGACAGGGGTGAGAGATACGCAGTATTTT
TRBJ1-1,TRBV28,.,CASTLRETEAFF,TGTGCCAGCACCCTGAGGGAGACTGAAGCTTTCTTT
TRBJ1-6,TRBV27,TRBD1,CASSDTGTGLNSPLHF,TGTGCCAGCAGTGATACCGGGACAGGGCTTAATTCACCCCTCCACTTT
TRBJ2-3,TRBV5-6,.,CASSPREKPSTDTQYF,TGTGCCAGCAGCCCCCGAGAGAAACCTAGCACAGATACGCAGTATTTT
TRBJ2-3,TRBV5-6,.,CASNQLAITDTQYF,TGTGCCAGCAACCAACTAGCCATCACAGATACGCAGTATTTT
TRBJ2-2,TRBV7-3,TRBD2,CASSLTSGGTGELFF,TGTGCCAGCAGCTTGACTAGCGGGGGTACCGGGGAGCTGTTTTTT
TRBJ1-1,TRBV14,.,CASSQDMNTEAFF,TGTGCCAGCAGCCAAGACATGAACACTGAAGCTTTCTTT
TRBJ1-1,TRBV29-1,.,CSVIYMDRNTEAFF,TGCAGCGTTATATATATGGACAGGAACACTGAAGCTTTCTTT
TRBJ1-1,TRBV2,TRBD1,CASSDPGTVMNTEAFF,TGTGCCAGCAGTGACCCCGGGACAGTTATGAACACTGAAGCTTTCTTT